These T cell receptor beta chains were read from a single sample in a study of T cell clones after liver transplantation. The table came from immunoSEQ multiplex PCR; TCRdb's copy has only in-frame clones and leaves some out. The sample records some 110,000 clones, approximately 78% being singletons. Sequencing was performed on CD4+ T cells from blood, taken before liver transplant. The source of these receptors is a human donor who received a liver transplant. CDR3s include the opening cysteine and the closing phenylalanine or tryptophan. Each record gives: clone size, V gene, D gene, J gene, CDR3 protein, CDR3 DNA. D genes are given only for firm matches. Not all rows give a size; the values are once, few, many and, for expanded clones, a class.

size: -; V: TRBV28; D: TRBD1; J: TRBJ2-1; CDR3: CASFRTGASYNEQFF; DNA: TGTGCCAGCTTCCGGACAGGGGCCTCCTACAATGAGCAGTTCTTC
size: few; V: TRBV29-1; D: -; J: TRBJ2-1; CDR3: CSVGLRHSEQFF; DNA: TGCAGCGTTGGCCTAAGGCATAGTGAGCAGTTCTTC
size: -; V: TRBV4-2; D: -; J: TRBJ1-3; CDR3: CASSQDPSSGNTIYF; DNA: TGTGCCAGCAGCCAAGATCCCAGCTCTGGAAACACCATATATTTT
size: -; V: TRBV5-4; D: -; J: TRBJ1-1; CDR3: CASSLDAVTEAFF; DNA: TGTGCCAGCAGCTTGGACGCGGTGACTGAAGCTTTCTTT
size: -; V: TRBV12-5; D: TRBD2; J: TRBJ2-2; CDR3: CASGLVRRTSGYQPLHTGELFF; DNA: TGTGCTAGTGGTTTGGTACGAAGGACTAGCGGATACCAGCCCCTTCACACCGGGGAGCTGTTTTTT
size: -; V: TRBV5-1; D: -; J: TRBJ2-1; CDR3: CASSLAPNEQFF; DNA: TGCGCCAGCAGCCTGGCTCCGAATGAGCAGTTCTTC
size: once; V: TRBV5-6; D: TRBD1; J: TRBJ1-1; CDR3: CASSFDRGEVSAEAFF; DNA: TGTGCCAGCAGCTTTGACAGGGGAGAGGTTAGCGCTGAAGCTTTCTTT
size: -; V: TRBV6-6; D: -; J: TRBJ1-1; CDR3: CAITGDLNTEAFF; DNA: TGTGCCATCACAGGAGACCTAAACACTGAAGCTTTCTTT
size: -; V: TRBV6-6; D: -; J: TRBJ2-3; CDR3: CASRNTVTSTDTQYF; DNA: TGTGCCAGCAGGAATACAGTAACTAGCACAGATACGCAGTATTTT
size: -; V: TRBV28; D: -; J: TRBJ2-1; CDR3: CASSFGNRDEQFF; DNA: TGTGCCAGCAGTTTCGGCAACCGCGATGAGCAGTTCTTC
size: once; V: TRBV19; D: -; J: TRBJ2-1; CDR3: CASSIPLGSSSYNEQFF; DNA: TGTGCCAGTAGTATACCCTTGGGGTCGAGCTCCTACAATGAGCAGTTCTTC
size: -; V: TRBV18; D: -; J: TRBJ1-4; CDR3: CASSRGGVEEKLFF; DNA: TGTGCCAGCTCACGGGGGGGCGTGGAGGAAAAACTGTTTTTT
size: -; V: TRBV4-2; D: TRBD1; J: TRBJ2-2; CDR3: CASSHDLLGQGNTGELFF; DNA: TGTGCCAGCAGCCACGATTTGCTGGGACAGGGGAACACCGGGGAGCTGTTTTTT
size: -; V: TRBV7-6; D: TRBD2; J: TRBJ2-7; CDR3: CASSLGGTTSGGTYEQYF; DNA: TGTGCCAGCAGCTTAGGAGGGACGACTAGCGGGGGAACCTACGAGCAGTACTTC
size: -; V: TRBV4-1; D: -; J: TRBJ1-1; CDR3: CASSRQAGTTAGTEAFF; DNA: TGCGCCAGCAGCCGGCAAGCCGGGACTACGGCGGGCACTGAAGCTTTCTTT
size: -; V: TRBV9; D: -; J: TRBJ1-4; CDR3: CASSVTIGFGREKLFF; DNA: TGTGCCAGCAGCGTAACGATAGGGTTCGGAAGGGAAAAACTGTTTTTT
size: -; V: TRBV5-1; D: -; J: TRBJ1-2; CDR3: CASSPAGEGPKGYTF; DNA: TGCGCCAGCAGCCCGGCCGGGGAGGGGCCGAAAGGCTACACCTTC
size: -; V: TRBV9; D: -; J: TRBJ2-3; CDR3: CASSVGSGRDTQYF; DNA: TGTGCCAGCAGCGTAGGGTCAGGGAGAGATACGCAGTATTTT
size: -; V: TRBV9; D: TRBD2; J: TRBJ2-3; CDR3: CASSASGGAGGTDTQYF; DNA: TGTGCCAGCAGCGCTAGCGGGGGGGCAGGGGGCACAGATACGCAGTATTTT
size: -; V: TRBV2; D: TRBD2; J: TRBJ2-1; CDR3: CASSPPSGRAVNEQFF; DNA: TGTGCCAGCAGTCCCCCTAGCGGGAGGGCCGTTAATGAGCAGTTCTTC
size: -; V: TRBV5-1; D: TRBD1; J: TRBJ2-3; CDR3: CASSSLRLSTGVKTDTQYF; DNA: TGCGCCAGCAGCTCATTAAGACTATCGACAGGGGTTAAGACAGATACGCAGTATTTT
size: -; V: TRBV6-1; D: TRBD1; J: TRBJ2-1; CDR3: CASSRQGGNEQFF; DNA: TGTGCCAGCAGTCGACAGGGTGGCAATGAGCAGTTCTTC
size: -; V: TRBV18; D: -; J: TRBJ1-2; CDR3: CASSPSEASSYGYTF; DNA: TGTGCCAGCTCACCAAGTGAGGCCAGCTCCTATGGCTACACCTTC
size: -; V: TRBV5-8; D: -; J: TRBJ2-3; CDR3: CASSLPGRGVDTQYF; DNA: TGTGCCAGCAGCCTACCGGGCCGTGGGGTAGATACGCAGTATTTT
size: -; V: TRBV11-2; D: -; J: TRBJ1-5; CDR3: CASSLPTYPGRSNQPQHF; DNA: TGTGCCAGCAGCTTACCAACCTACCCGGGACGTAGCAATCAGCCCCAGCATTTT
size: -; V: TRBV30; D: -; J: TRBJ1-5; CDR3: CAWRPETGRSNQPQHF; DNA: TGTGCCTGGAGGCCCGAGACAGGTAGAAGCAATCAGCCCCAGCATTTT
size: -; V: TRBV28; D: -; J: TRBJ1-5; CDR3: CASSLGLIGGHQPQHF; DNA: TGTGCCAGCAGTTTAGGTCTTATCGGGGGACATCAGCCCCAGCATTTT
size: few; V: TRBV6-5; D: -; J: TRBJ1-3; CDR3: CASKPYASGNTIYF; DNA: TGTGCCAGCAAACCTTACGCCTCTGGAAACACCATATATTTT
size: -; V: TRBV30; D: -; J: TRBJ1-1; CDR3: CAWSVITEAFF; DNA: TGTGCCTGGAGTGTAATAACTGAAGCTTTCTTT
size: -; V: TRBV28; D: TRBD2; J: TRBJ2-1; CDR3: CASSSLSRGGAGNEQFF; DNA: TGTGCCAGCAGTTCCTTATCCCGGGGGGGCGCGGGAAATGAGCAGTTCTTC
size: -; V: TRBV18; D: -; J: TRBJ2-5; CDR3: CASSPGRQETQYF; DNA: TGTGCCAGCTCACCGGGACGCCAAGAGACCCAGTACTTC
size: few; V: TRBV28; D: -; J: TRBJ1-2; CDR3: CASSLSGPGDYGYTF; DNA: TGTGCCAGCAGCCTTTCCGGGCCAGGGGACTATGGCTACACCTTC
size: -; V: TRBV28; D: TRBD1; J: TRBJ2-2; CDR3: CASSLRQGNTGELFF; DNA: TGTGCCAGCAGTTTAAGACAGGGTAACACCGGGGAGCTGTTTTTT
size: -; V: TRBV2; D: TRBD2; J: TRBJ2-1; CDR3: CASREGLAGLNNEQFF; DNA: TGTGCCAGCAGGGAGGGACTAGCGGGATTAAACAATGAGCAGTTCTTC
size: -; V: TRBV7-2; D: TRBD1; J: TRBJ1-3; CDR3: CASSKRTGSGNTIYF; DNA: TGTGCCAGCAGCAAACGGACAGGGTCCGGAAACACCATATATTTT
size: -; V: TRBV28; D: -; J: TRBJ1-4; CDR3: CASSLEGAATNEKLFF; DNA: TGTGCCAGCAGTTTAGAAGGGGCCGCAACTAATGAAAAACTGTTTTTT
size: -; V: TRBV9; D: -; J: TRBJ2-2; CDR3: CASSAFRLLNTGELFF; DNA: TGTGCCAGCAGCGCGTTCAGGCTTCTCAACACCGGGGAGCTGTTTTTT
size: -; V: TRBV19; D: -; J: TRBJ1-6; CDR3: CASAGTDNSPLHF; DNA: TGTGCCAGCGCCGGGACCGATAATTCACCCCTCCACTTT
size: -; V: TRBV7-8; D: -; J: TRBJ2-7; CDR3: CASTLLLGSYEQYF; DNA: TGTGCCAGCACCCTACTCCTGGGGAGCTACGAGCAGTACTTC
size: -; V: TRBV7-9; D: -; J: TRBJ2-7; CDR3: CASSIGGAPYEQYF; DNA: TGTGCCAGCTCAATCGGGGGCGCCCCCTACGAGCAGTACTTC
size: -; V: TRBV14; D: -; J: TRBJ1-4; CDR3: CASSQVFGEANEKLFF; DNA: TGTGCCAGCAGCCAAGTATTCGGGGAAGCTAATGAAAAACTGTTTTTT